The next 26 T cell receptor beta chains were all read from a single sample in a study of tumor and adjacent non-tumor tissue in lung cancer (dated by TCRdb to the late 2010s). RNA was isolated from bulk unsorted tissue, and RNA quality was assessed with a NanoDrop ND-1000 and an Agilent 2100. Library method: multiplex PCR. For sequencing, an Illumina HiSeq 2500 was employed. Following protocols modified from ARM-PCR, the researchers constructed TCRbeta libraries through three rounds of nested PCR with primers (Table S4). TCRdb reworked the public reads: Q25 trimming with fastp, MiXCR clone assembly, productive beta chains retained. Entries that share a CDR3 protein sequence are merged under the most common genes and DNA. The sample records over 100,000 distinct CDR3 sequences, approximately 82% of which are singletons. Of the sample, about 39% is held by the ten largest clones. Sequenced sample: lung tumor tissue. All receptors derive from a woman between 55 and 75 years old with non-small cell lung cancer.

The chain links TRBV11-2 to TRBJ1-5; unclear D gene. CDR1 and CDR2 from the germline V gene are SGHAT and FQNNGV. Trimming stripped 9 bases from V and 7 bases from J, with 19 bases between. This CDR3 region has 14 residues. The CDR3 region has the DNA TGTGCCAGTAGGTTAATATCAGTTGGACAGCCCCAGCATTTT. Protein sequence: CASRLISVGQPQHF. Combining the CDR3 with reference TRBV11-2 and TRBJ1-5 gives the whole variable domain EAGVAQSPRYKIIEKRQSVAFWCNPISGHATLYWYQQILGQGPKLLIQFQNNGVVDDSQLPKDRFSAERLKGVDSTLKIQPAKLEDSAVYLCASRLISVGQPQHFGDGTRLSIL.

This clonotype was seen at least ten times. The rearrangement uses TRBV4-3 and TRBJ1-1; possibly TRBD1 for D (6 bases). Trimming removed 1 base from V and 1 base from J, with 10 bases in between. The CDR3 sequence is 15 residues long. The germline V gene encodes CDR1 LGHNA and CDR2 YSLEER. The CDR3 reads CASSQGGRGNTEAFF. The CDR3 DNA is TGCGCCAGCAGCCAAGGGGGCAGGGGGAACACTGAAGCTTTCTTT.

DNA for the CDR3: TGTGCCAGCAGACCCAACGCAGATACGCAGTATTTT. Amino acid sequence: CASRPNADTQYF. This chain connects TRBV11-1 to TRBJ2-3; D gene unclear. CDR3 length: 12 residues. V was clipped by 6 bases and J by 4 bases, with 8 bases between them. The V gene's germline CDR1 is SGHAT and CDR2 FQDESV (reference sequence).

This clonotype was recorded at least ten times. The chain joins TRBV4-3 to TRBJ1-2; D might be TRBD1 (6 bases). Trimming took 0 bases from V and 8 from J, leaving 7 bases between them. CDR3 size: 12 residues. Germline loops: CDR1 LGHNA, CDR2 YSLEER. DNA for the CDR3: TGCGCCAGCAGCCAAGAGGACAGAGGCTACACCTTC. It codes for CASSQEDRGYTF.

This clonotype was recorded at least ten times. The chain has TRBV6-2 or TRBV6-3 and TRBJ1-5; D not resolved. Germline assignment: CDR1 MNHEY and CDR2 SVGEGT. Deletions cut 2 bases from V and 3 bases from J, with 11 bases between. The CDR3 covers 15 residues. The CDR3 region is CASSYGDIVNQPQHF. For the CDR3, the DNA is TGTGCCAGCAGTTACGGAGACATAGTCAATCAGCCCCAGCATTTT.

This clonotype has only a few counts. This sequence may be a read error, since a much larger clone differs from it by one base. The rearrangement joins TRBV11-2 to TRBJ2-5; 8 bases map to TRBD2. Germline loops: CDR1 SGHAT, CDR2 FQNNGV. There are 16 residues in the CDR3. CDR3 protein: CVSSLEAGAGGETQYF. The CDR3 DNA reads as TGTGTCAGCAGCTTAGAAGCGGGGGCCGGAGGGGAGACCCAGTACTTC.

In regard to this clonotype: A much larger clone is a single base away; this may be a read error. This rearrangement joins TRBV6-2 or TRBV6-3 to TRBJ1-2; D uncertain. Germline CDR1 MNHEY, CDR2 SVGEGT. There are 13 residues in the CDR3. CDR3 region: CVSSPTGDYGYTF. CDR3 DNA: TGTGTCAGCAGTCCCACTGGGGACTATGGCTACACCTTC.

This clonotype has just one count. This may stem from a read error, because a much larger clone lies one nucleotide away. J is TRBJ2-2 and V is TRBV6-1; D possibly corresponds to TRBD1 (5 bases). Per the germline V gene, CDR1 is MNHNS and CDR2 is SASEGT. The CDR3 has 13 residues. CDR3 sequence reads: CVSNGAVTGELFF. As DNA, the CDR3 is TGTGTCAGCAATGGGGCAGTCACCGGGGAGCTGTTTTTT.

This clonotype showed up just once. Germline is not matched at one junction end, which may reflect a read error. This sequence joins TRBV4-1 and TRBJ2-1; 7 bases agree with TRBD2. Germline CDR1 and CDR2: MGHRA and YSYEKL. CDR3 length: 14 residues. The CDR3 sequence is CARSPTGLAETRFF. DNA for the CDR3: TGCGCCAGGAGCCCTACGGGGCTAGCGGAGACCAGGTTCTTC.

As for this clonotype: A read error may produce the germline difference seen at one junction end. The chain combines TRBV6-1 with TRBJ1-1; no clear D. CDR3 length: 13 amino acids. CDR1 MNHNS and CDR2 SASEGT come from the germline V gene. CDR3: CTSNDSGYTDAFF. The CDR3 bases are TGTACCAGCAATGATTCAGGTTACACTGACGCTTTCTTT.

Concerning this clonotype itself: The junction shows a germline mismatch at one end, possibly a read error. This chain connects TRBV11-3 to TRBJ2-1; 7 nucleotides match TRBD2. CDR1 is SGHNT, CDR2 YENEEA, per germline. This CDR3 spans 17 amino acids. DNA of the CDR3: TGTGGCAGTAGCTTAGAGTTGACTAGCTGGAGCCACAATGTGCAGTTCTTC. Its translation is CGSSLELTSWSHNVQFF.

Note on this clonotype: Because the CDR3 is missing its conserved closing phenylalanine or tryptophan, this is likely a read error. The chain has TRBV11-3 and TRBJ2-2; the D gene could be TRBD1 or TRBD2 (6 bases each). Germline V gene data show CDR1 as SGHNT and CDR2 as YENEEA. The length of the CDR3 is 15 residues. Here the CDR3 DNA reads TGTACCAGCAGCTTAGTATCCGGGGGCGGCGGGGAGCTGTTTCTT. The encoded protein is CTSSLVSGGGGELFL.

The V and J genes are TRBV4-3 and TRBJ2-4; D is ambiguous. This CDR3 is built from 14 residues. Trimming removed 0 bases at V and 8 bases at J, with 11 bases between. CDR1 and CDR2 (germline): LGHNA, YSLEER. The CDR3 spells CASSQDARTDIQYF. The DNA of the CDR3 is TGCGCCAGCAGCCAAGATGCTAGGACGGACATTCAGTACTTC.

This clonotype has at least ten counts. J is TRBJ2-5 and V is TRBV29-1; TRBD2 is a possible D gene (7 bases). The CDR3 contains 15 residues. The V gene's germline CDR1 is SQVTM and CDR2 ANQGSEA. Trimming pared 3 bases from V and 4 bases from J, leaving 18 bases between. The CDR3 protein is CSVDSLAGARETQYF. In DNA form, the CDR3 reads TGCAGCGTTGATTCGTTGGCGGGGGCGCGAGAGACCCAGTACTTC.

Remarks on this clonotype: One end of the junction varies from germline; a read error may be responsible. The chain has TRBV28 and TRBJ2-5; the match to TRBD1 covers 7 bases. The CDR3 runs 15 residues. Germline values: CDR1 MDHEN, CDR2 SYDVKM. CDR3 residues: CARSSLDRDKETQYF. DNA of the CDR3: TGTGCCAGGAGTTCCTTAGACAGGGATAAAGAGACCCAGTACTTC.

The rearrangement links TRBV11-1 to TRBJ2-1; D ambiguous. CDR1 is SGHAT and CDR2 is FQDESV in the germline V gene (reference sequence). The CDR3 covers 15 residues. Trimming left V 4 bases short and J 7 bases short, with 17 bases between. The CDR3 bases are TGTGCCAGCAGCTATCGGATAGGTATGGGGAATGAGCAGTTCTTC. Amino acids: CASSYRIGMGNEQFF.

Note on this clonotype: The conserved final phenylalanine or tryptophan is absent from the CDR3, which likely points to a read error. The chain is built from TRBV11-1 and TRBJ1-2, with 7 nucleotides matching TRBD1. J lost 6 bases, V lost 7 bases, and 14 bases had no gene match. The CDR3 has 15 amino acids. The V gene's germline CDR1 is SGHAT and CDR2 FQDESV (reference sequence). This CDR3 reads CASNTGQEAGHGYTL. The CDR3 DNA is TGTGCCAGCAACACCGGACAGGAGGCAGGGCATGGCTACACCCTC.

A remark on this clonotype: One junction end does not reproduce the germline sequence, and a read error may be involved. The rearrangement uses TRBV29-1 and TRBJ1-1, with D possibly being TRBD1 (6 bases). The germline V gene encodes CDR1 SQVTM and CDR2 ANQGSEA. This CDR3 contains 15 residues. The CDR3 sequence: CSADWLGHDSTEDFF. In DNA form, the CDR3 reads TGCAGCGCCGATTGGTTGGGACATGATAGTACTGAAGATTTCTTT.

The table lists this clonotype with many counts. The V call is TRBV12-3 or TRBV12-4, the J call TRBJ2-3; TRBD2 aligns across 11 bases. The V gene end was trimmed by 5 bases and the J gene end by 3 bases; junction bases not matched to a gene: 7. The CDR3 consists of 16 residues. This CDR3 reads CASSLGTSGGTDTQYF. The CDR3 bases are TGTGCCAGCAGTCTAGGGACTAGCGGAGGAACAGATACGCAGTATTTT.

On this clonotype: One junction end does not reproduce the germline sequence, and a read error may be involved. The genes are TRBV5-6 and TRBJ2-5; D may be TRBD2 (6 bases). The germline CDR1 and CDR2 sequences are SGHDT and YYEEEE. The CDR3 contains 13 residues. The CDR3 nucleotides are TGTACCAGCAGCGTGGGACTGCCAGGAACCCAGTACTTC. This codes for CTSSVGLPGTQYF.

About this clonotype: Germline is not matched at one junction end, which may reflect a read error. The CDR3 region is CASCDFASGRSGDTQYF. CDR3 sequence (DNA): TGCGCCAGCTGTGACTTCGCTAGCGGGAGGAGCGGAGATACGCAGTATTTT. This rearrangement joins TRBV10-1 to TRBJ2-3; TRBD2 aligns across 11 bases. The germline gives CDR1 WNHNN, CDR2 SYGVQD (reference sequence). The CDR3 consists of 17 residues.

Only one count was recorded for this clonotype. This may be a read error, as it is one base from a much larger clone. The V gene is TRBV6-1, the J gene TRBJ2-6; the D gene could be TRBD1 or TRBD2 (6 bases each). V gave up 5 bases and J gave up 1 base, with 15 bases separating them. CDR3 size: 17 residues. Germline CDR1 is MNHNS and CDR2 is SASEGT. In DNA, the CDR3 is TGTGCCAGCAGTCCCCATCAGGGGACTTCTGGGGCCAACGTCCTGACTTTC. Translating it yields CASSPHQGTSGANVLTF.

DNA for the CDR3: TGCAGCGTTGAAATCCGGGAAAGGGGCACAGATACGCAGTATTTT. Protein: CSVEIRERGTDTQYF. The chain carries TRBV29-1 and TRBJ2-3, with TRBD2 as a possible D gene (5 bases). This CDR3 is 15 amino acids long. Trimming cost V 2 bases and J 1 base, with 13 bases left between them. From germline, CDR1 is SQVTM and CDR2 ANQGSEA.

The J gene is TRBJ2-1, the V gene TRBV11-2; TRBD2 aligns across 8 bases. The V segment lost 2 bases and the J segment 10 bases; nucleotides outside the gene matches: 10. CDR1 is SGHAT, CDR2 FQNNGV, per germline. The CDR3 sequence is 15 residues long. The CDR3 region has the DNA TGTGCCAGCAGCTTAACAACGGGAGGGCCGCGCGAGCAGTTCTTC. This encodes CASSLTTGGPREQFF.

The chain carries TRBV7-2 and TRBJ1-5; no clear D. CDR1 is SGHTA and CDR2 is FQGNSA in the germline V gene. V lost 4 bases and J lost 4, with 5 bases in between. The CDR3 has 12 residues. The CDR3: CASSSRNQPQHF. As DNA, the CDR3 is TGTGCCAGCAGCTCCCGAAATCAGCCCCAGCATTTT.

A note on this clonotype: A read error may account for a junction end that differs from germline. The chain carries TRBV5-6 and TRBJ1-1; D is unresolved. The CDR3 has 15 amino acids. The germline gives CDR1 SGHDT, CDR2 YYEEEE. The DNA for the CDR3 is TGTGCCAGCAGCTCCCCTTGGAGGATGAGCACTGAAGCTTTATTT. Translated, it gives CASSSPWRMSTEALF.